This is a list of T cell receptor beta chains from one sample in a study of shared clonotypes between healthy human individuals. Profiling relied on immunoSEQ multiplex PCR, and the TCRdb table lists in-frame clones only, not all of them. The data contain 900,000 to 1,200,000 clones, about 80% of them singletons. The sequencing sample was made of memory CD4+ T cells from PBMCs. These receptors were collected from a man younger than 35 in good health. Some clones in this sample may be carry-over from other donors' samples. CDR3s include the opening cysteine and the closing phenylalanine or tryptophan. Fields, in order: V gene, J gene, D gene, clone size, CDR3 DNA, CDR3 protein. The D gene is left open where the match is weak. The size entry is marked missing in some rows and otherwise reads once, few, many or a size class.

v_call: TRBV7-9; j_call: TRBJ1-4; d_call: -; clone_size: -; cdr3_nt: TGTGCCAGCAGCTCCCGTAGTGGCCCTAATGAAAAACTGTTTTTT; cdr3_aa: CASSSRSGPNEKLFF
v_call: TRBV5-1; j_call: TRBJ2-5; d_call: TRBD2; clone_size: once; cdr3_nt: TGCGCCAGCAGCAGCCATCCCGTCGGGGCCGGGACTAGCGGGCAACAAGAGACCCAGTACTTC; cdr3_aa: CASSSHPVGAGTSGQQETQYF
v_call: TRBV4-1; j_call: TRBJ2-2; d_call: -; clone_size: once; cdr3_nt: TGCGCCAGCAGCCCCCTGGGCGGGGAGCTGTTTTTT; cdr3_aa: CASSPLGGELFF
v_call: TRBV10-1; j_call: TRBJ2-1; d_call: -; clone_size: -; cdr3_nt: TGCGCCAGCAGCCTCACCTCCGGACGTCACAATGAGCAGTTCTTC; cdr3_aa: CASSLTSGRHNEQFF
v_call: TRBV5-1; j_call: TRBJ2-5; d_call: -; clone_size: -; cdr3_nt: TGCGCCAGCAGCTTGGGTCACGCCCAAGAGACCCAGTACTTC; cdr3_aa: CASSLGHAQETQYF
v_call: TRBV18; j_call: TRBJ1-2; d_call: -; clone_size: -; cdr3_nt: TGTGCCAGCTCACCACGGGGGGCAGGGGAGATTCCTAACTATGGCTACACCTTC; cdr3_aa: CASSPRGAGEIPNYGYTF
v_call: TRBV9; j_call: TRBJ1-5; d_call: TRBD1; clone_size: once; cdr3_nt: TGTGCCAGCAGTAAAACAGGGGGCGATCAGCCCCAGCATTTT; cdr3_aa: CASSKTGGDQPQHF
v_call: TRBV5-6; j_call: TRBJ2-3; d_call: TRBD2; clone_size: -; cdr3_nt: TGTGCCAGCAGCTTCGAGGTAGCGGGAGGGGATACGCAGTATTTT; cdr3_aa: CASSFEVAGGDTQYF
v_call: TRBV5-1; j_call: TRBJ2-4; d_call: TRBD2; clone_size: -; cdr3_nt: TGCGCCAGCAGCCCCCTGGCCGGACTAGCGGGAGGAGCGGGGAACATTCAGTACTTC; cdr3_aa: CASSPLAGLAGGAGNIQYF
v_call: TRBV13; j_call: TRBJ1-1; d_call: -; clone_size: -; cdr3_nt: TGTGCCAGCAGCCAGGGATACTATAACACTGAAGCTTTCTTT; cdr3_aa: CASSQGYYNTEAFF
v_call: TRBV2; j_call: TRBJ2-4; d_call: -; clone_size: -; cdr3_nt: TGTGCCAGCAGCTCCCCGGGAGCCAAAAACATTCAGTACTTC; cdr3_aa: CASSSPGAKNIQYF
v_call: TRBV14; j_call: TRBJ2-2; d_call: -; clone_size: -; cdr3_nt: TGTGCCAGCAGCCAAAAAGGGCCATACACCGGGGAGCTGTTTTTT; cdr3_aa: CASSQKGPYTGELFF
v_call: TRBV15; j_call: TRBJ2-7; d_call: -; clone_size: -; cdr3_nt: TGTGCCACAAGTCCAACGGGCCGATTCTACGAGCAGTACTTC; cdr3_aa: CATSPTGRFYEQYF
v_call: TRBV4-2; j_call: TRBJ1-2; d_call: -; clone_size: -; cdr3_nt: TGTGCCAGCAGCCAAGATCAAGCCAGGGTTGGTGGCTACACCTTC; cdr3_aa: CASSQDQARVGGYTF
v_call: TRBV6-6; j_call: TRBJ1-5; d_call: -; clone_size: -; cdr3_nt: TGTGCCAGCAGAGTGGGGGGTAGCAATCAGCCCCAGCATTTT; cdr3_aa: CASRVGGSNQPQHF